The source of this T cell receptor beta chain is a study of blood T cells in healthy people across ages. Study-level findings and limits: The diversity estimates, figures obtained from one million T cells, were considered underestimates. Both naive CD4+ cell counts and diversity were greater in long-lived donors than in aged donors. Diversity of TCR beta per million T cells declined in a roughly linear way with age. Researchers report that TCR beta diversity correlated strongly with naive T cell percentage.

This clonotype was seen only a few times. Its antigen is currently unknown. A second PCR of 7 to 11 cycles used a sample-barcoded 5' primer and a J-beta primer mix. Via MiXCR, TCRdb re-called the 5' RACE reads, giving one row per CDR3 protein. The profile covers about a million distinct CDR3 sequences, with 40% to 60% appearing a single time and 13% taken by the ten largest. Specimen: blood. This receptor was obtained from a young man in good health.

This chain's CDR3 is CSARDGGRAGVYDYEAFF. As DNA, the CDR3 is TGCAGTGCTAGAGATGGGGGACGGGCAGGGGTATATGACTATGAAGCTTTCTTT. The gene calls are TRBV20-1 and TRBJ1-1, with a tentative D call TRBD1 (6 bases). CDR1 DFQATT and CDR2 SNEGSKA come from the germline V gene (reference sequence). The V end lost 0 bases, the J end lost 7 bases, and 27 bases lay between the germline ends. The CDR3 extends over 18 amino acids.